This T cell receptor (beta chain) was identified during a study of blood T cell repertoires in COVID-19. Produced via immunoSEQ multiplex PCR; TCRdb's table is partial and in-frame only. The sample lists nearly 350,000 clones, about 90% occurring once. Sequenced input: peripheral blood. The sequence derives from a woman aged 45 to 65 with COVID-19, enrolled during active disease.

CDR3 DNA sequence: TGTGCCAGCAGTGCAGGCAACACTGAAGCTTTCTTT. Translating it yields CASSAGNTEAFF. The V and J genes are TRBV25-1 and TRBJ1-1, with D hard to call. The CDR3 consists of 12 residues. The V gene lost 4 bases and the J gene lost 2 bases, with 5 bases spanning the gap. Germline values: CDR1 MGHDK, CDR2 SYGVNS.